This is a list of T cell receptor beta chains from one sample in a study of immune evolution from preneoplasia to lung adenocarcinoma. TCRdb keeps only in-frame clones here, not all; method: immunoSEQ multiplex PCR. The sample holds about 6,000 clones, approximately 80% seen once. Sequenced material: FFPE lung adenocarcinoma in situ tissue. These receptors were taken from an older donor with lung adenocarcinoma. CDR3s include the opening cysteine and the closing phenylalanine or tryptophan. Fields, in order: D gene, V gene, J gene, clone size, CDR3 DNA, CDR3 protein. D genes are given only for firm matches. Size tells how often a clone was seen (once, few, many) or the class of an expanded clone, and some rows leave it out.

>NA|TRBV9|TRBJ2-7|once
TGTGCCAGCAGCGCCGGACTCAACTACGAGCAGTACTTC
CASSAGLNYEQYF
>TRBD2|TRBV10-2|TRBJ2-3|NA
TGCGCCAGCACTAAAGCGGGAGCCGGCACAGATACGCAGTATTTT
CASTKAGAGTDTQYF
>NA|TRBV15|TRBJ1-5|once
TGTGCCACCAGCAGATACCCCGGGACCTATAGCAATCAGCCCCAGCATTTT
CATSRYPGTYSNQPQHF
>NA|TRBV4-2|TRBJ2-7|few
TGTGCCAGCAGCCAAGATTCCGGCTACGAGCAGTACTTC
CASSQDSGYEQYF
>NA|TRBV30|TRBJ2-2|NA
TGTGCCTGGAGAGGTCTAACGAACACCGGGGAGCTGTTTTTT
CAWRGLTNTGELFF
>NA|TRBV5-1|TRBJ2-1|NA
TGCGCCAGCAGCTTGAAGCTGTCCGTGGGTGGGTCCTACAATGAGCAGTTCTTC
CASSLKLSVGGSYNEQFF
>NA|TRBV5-1|TRBJ1-1|NA
TGCGCCAGCAGCTTTGGGGTCGGCACTGAAGCTTTCTTT
CASSFGVGTEAFF
>NA|TRBV7-9|TRBJ2-3|NA
TGTGCCAGCTCCGACCCCCCCACAGATACGCAGTATTTT
CASSDPPTDTQYF
>NA|TRBV5-5|TRBJ2-5|NA
TGTGCCAGCAGCCAAACAGGGGCGGGGGAGACCCAGTACTTC
CASSQTGAGETQYF
>NA|TRBV4-1|TRBJ1-1|NA
TGCGCCAGCAGCCCTTCCGGAGGGGACACTGAAGCTTTCTTT
CASSPSGGDTEAFF
>NA|TRBV6-1|TRBJ2-7|NA
TGTGCCAGCAGGGACTGGGGATACGAGCAGTACTTC
CASRDWGYEQYF
>NA|TRBV6-1|TRBJ1-2|NA
TGTGCCAGCAGGGGGGCGTATGGCTACACCTTC
CASRGAYGYTF
>TRBD1|TRBV5-1|TRBJ2-7|few
TGCGCCAGCAGCTTGGCCGGACAGGGTGGCGAGCAGTACTTC
CASSLAGQGGEQYF
>NA|TRBV20-1|TRBJ2-5|NA
TGCAGTGCCGAGGGGGGCCAGACCCAGTACTTC
CSAEGGQTQYF
>NA|TRBV29-1|TRBJ1-2|NA
TGCAGCGTGCTCGACAGAAACTATGGCTACACCTTC
CSVLDRNYGYTF
>NA|TRBV5-4|TRBJ2-3|NA
TGTGCCAGCAGCTTGCCGGCAGTCGGTACGCAGTATTTT
CASSLPAVGTQYF
>NA|TRBV18|TRBJ2-7|NA
TGTGCCAGCTCACCACCGAACCTCTACGAGCAGTACTTC
CASSPPNLYEQYF
>TRBD1|TRBV12-5|TRBJ2-7|NA
TGTGCTAGTGCCCGGGACAGGGCTACCTACGAGCAGTACTTC
CASARDRATYEQYF
>NA|TRBV18|TRBJ1-1|NA
TGTGCCAGCTCACCTGTCCAAAAAGCTGACACTGAAGCTTTCTTT
CASSPVQKADTEAFF
>NA|TRBV6-1|TRBJ1-2|NA
TGTGCCAGCACGAGGGGCCAGCATGGCTACACCTTC
CASTRGQHGYTF
>NA|TRBV18|TRBJ1-4|NA
TGTGCCAGCTCTCTTTCCAGCGGGGAAAAACTGTTTTTT
CASSLSSGEKLFF
>NA|TRBV29-1|TRBJ2-5|once
TGCAGCGTTGAAGACTACCCCAAAGAGACCCAGTACTTC
CSVEDYPKETQYF
>NA|TRBV30|TRBJ2-5|NA
TGTGCCTGGACTGACGGGAGACGGACCCAGTACTTC
CAWTDGRRTQYF
>TRBD1|TRBV11-2|TRBJ1-1|NA
TGTGCCAGCAGCCTGCGACAGGGGGCAGGGAACACTGAAGCTTTCTTT
CASSLRQGAGNTEAFF
>TRBD1|TRBV5-6|TRBJ2-2|NA
TGTGCCAGCAGCTTCGGACAGGGGGACACCGGGGAGCTGTTTTTT
CASSFGQGDTGELFF
>NA|TRBV5-1|TRBJ2-5|NA
TGCGCCAGCTACAGGGTGGGAGAGACCCAGTACTTC
CASYRVGETQYF
>NA|TRBV9|TRBJ2-3|NA
TGTGCCAGCAGCGTCTCCCCGTTCACAGATACGCAGTATTTT
CASSVSPFTDTQYF
>TRBD2|TRBV5-1|TRBJ2-3|NA
TGCGCCAGCAGCTTGTACGGGGGGAGGACAGATACGCAGTATTTT
CASSLYGGRTDTQYF
>NA|TRBV6-5|TRBJ1-4|NA
TGTGCCAGCAGTTACACCACAGGGACTAATGAAAAACTGTTTTTT
CASSYTTGTNEKLFF
>TRBD2|TRBV7-9|TRBJ2-3|NA
TGTGCCAGCAGTAACCCCCTGGGGGGGGCAGATACGCAGTATTTT
CASSNPLGGADTQYF
>TRBD2|TRBV19|TRBJ2-7|once
TGTGCCAGTAGTATTTTCGCGGGGGCCTACGAGCAGTACTTC
CASSIFAGAYEQYF
>TRBD1|TRBV10-2|TRBJ2-3|NA
TGCGCCAGCACTAGTCTTGAACAGGGGCGACGCACAGATACGCAGTATTTT
CASTSLEQGRRTDTQYF
>NA|TRBV7-2|TRBJ2-3|NA
TGTGCCAGCAGCTTGGGGACCAGGAATAGAGATACGCAGTATTTT
CASSLGTRNRDTQYF
>NA|TRBV19|TRBJ1-2|NA
TGTGCCAGTAATATCGGGGCCCTCGGCGGCTACACCTTC
CASNIGALGGYTF
>TRBD1|TRBV5-5|TRBJ2-7|NA
TGTGCCAGCAGCTTCGGGACAGGGGGATACGAGCAGTACTTC
CASSFGTGGYEQYF
>NA|TRBV7-6|TRBJ2-7|NA
TGTGCCAGCAGCTTAATGATGAGAGGCGAGCAGTACTTC
CASSLMMRGEQYF
>TRBD1|TRBV19|TRBJ2-7|few
TGTGCCAGTAGTAGAGGACAGGCCGGACCTTACGAGCAGTACTTC
CASSRGQAGPYEQYF
>NA|TRBV7-9|TRBJ2-4|NA
TGTGCCAGCAGCCTGGGAGCCGGGACCGCCAAAAACATTCAGTACTTC
CASSLGAGTAKNIQYF
>TRBD1|TRBV6-1|TRBJ1-2|NA
TGTGCCAGCAGTAAGGGACAGCGGGAAGAAGGCTACACCTTC
CASSKGQREEGYTF
>TRBD1|TRBV19|TRBJ2-2|few
TGTGCCAGCAGGGACAGGGGGGGAACCGGGGAGCTGTTTTTT
CASRDRGGTGELFF
>NA|TRBV5-4|TRBJ2-3|NA
TGTGCCAGCAGCTTTCGGTCTAGCACAGATACGCAGTATTTT
CASSFRSSTDTQYF
>NA|TRBV5-4|TRBJ1-3|NA
TGTGCCAGCAGCTTAGAGGGCCAGCGCTTCACCTCTGGAAACACCATATATTTT
CASSLEGQRFTSGNTIYF
>NA|TRBV5-1|TRBJ1-1|NA
TGCGCCAGCAGCTTGGTGTCCCGGGACACTGAAGCTTTCTTT
CASSLVSRDTEAFF
>TRBD1|TRBV19|TRBJ1-5|NA
TGTGCCAGTAGTATCCGACAGGGCTATCAGCCCCAGCATTTT
CASSIRQGYQPQHF
>TRBD2|TRBV4-1|TRBJ2-1|NA
TGCGCCAGCAGCCAAGATATAGCGGGAGTCCCTAGTGAGCAGTTCTTC
CASSQDIAGVPSEQFF
>TRBD2|TRBV27|TRBJ2-7|NA
TGTGCCAGCAGTTTCCTGGGGGGGTACGAGCAGTACTTC
CASSFLGGYEQYF
>NA|TRBV14|TRBJ2-7|NA
TGTGCCAGCAGCCAAGGCCGAGCGGGCATATACGAGCAGTACTTC
CASSQGRAGIYEQYF
>NA|TRBV5-1|TRBJ2-7|NA
TGCGCCAGCAGCTTGATGGGGGGTGGTTCCTACGAGCAGTACTTC
CASSLMGGGSYEQYF
>NA|TRBV9|TRBJ2-1|NA
TGTGCCAGCAGCGACCGGGACTGGGAGCAGTTCTTC
CASSDRDWEQFF
>TRBD2|TRBV9|TRBJ2-1|few
TGTGCCAGCAGCGGTAGCGGGGTTTCCTACAATGAGCAGTTCTTC
CASSGSGVSYNEQFF
>TRBD2|TRBV10-2|TRBJ2-3|once
TGCGCCAGCAGTAGCGGGAGATCCACAGATACGCAGTATTTT
CASSSGRSTDTQYF
>NA|TRBV20-1|TRBJ2-3|NA
TGCAGTGCTTGGACGGACTTTACGCAGTATTTT
CSAWTDFTQYF
>NA|TRBV6-5|TRBJ1-6|once
TGTGCCAGCAGTGGTGTTCAGGAGAATTCACCCCTCCACTTT
CASSGVQENSPLHF
>NA|TRBV10-2|TRBJ2-2|once
TGCGCCAGCAGTGATTCATCGGGGGCGTGGACCGGGGAGCTGTTTTTT
CASSDSSGAWTGELFF
>TRBD1|TRBV4-1|TRBJ2-3|NA
TGCGCCAGCAGCCATCGTTCACAGGGGGCTTTAGATACGCAGTATTTT
CASSHRSQGALDTQYF
>TRBD2|TRBV5-8|TRBJ2-2|once
TGTGCCAGCAGCTTCATCGGGAGGGCCAACGGGGAGCTGTTTTTT
CASSFIGRANGELFF
>TRBD1|TRBV2|TRBJ1-3|NA
TGTGCCAGCAGTGAGCAGGGGGGCTCTGGAAACACCATATATTTT
CASSEQGGSGNTIYF
>NA|TRBV10-2|TRBJ2-7|NA
TGCGCCAGCAGTGATGGTGCCTACGAGCAGTACTTC
CASSDGAYEQYF